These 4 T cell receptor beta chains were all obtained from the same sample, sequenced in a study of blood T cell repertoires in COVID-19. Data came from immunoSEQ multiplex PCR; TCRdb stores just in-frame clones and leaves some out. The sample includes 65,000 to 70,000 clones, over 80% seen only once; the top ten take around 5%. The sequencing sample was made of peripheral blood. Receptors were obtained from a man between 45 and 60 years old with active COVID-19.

The CDR3 sequence: CASSLQGRNEQFF. The DNA of the CDR3 is TGTGCCAGCAGCTTACAGGGGCGAAATGAGCAGTTCTTC. This chain joins TRBV11-3 and TRBJ2-1, with a possible D match to TRBD1 (6 bases). V lost 2 bases to trimming and J lost 7 bases, with 9 bases between them. The CDR3 is made up of 13 amino acids. CDR1 is SGHNT, CDR2 YENEEA, per germline.

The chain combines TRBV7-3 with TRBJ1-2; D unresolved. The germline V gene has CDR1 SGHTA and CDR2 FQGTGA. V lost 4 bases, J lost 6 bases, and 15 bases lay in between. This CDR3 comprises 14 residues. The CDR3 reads CASSSEPSGDGYTF. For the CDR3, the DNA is TGTGCCAGCAGCTCGGAACCGTCCGGAGATGGCTACACCTTC.

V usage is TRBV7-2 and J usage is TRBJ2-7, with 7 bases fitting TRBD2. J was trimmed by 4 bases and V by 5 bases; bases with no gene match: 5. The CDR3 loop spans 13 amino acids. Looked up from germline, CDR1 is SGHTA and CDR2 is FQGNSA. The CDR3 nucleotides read TGTGCCAGCAGCGACCTCGGGGGGTACGAGCAGTACTTC. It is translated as CASSDLGGYEQYF.

CDR3 amino acids: CASSRDSRATNEKLFF. The CDR3 coding sequence is TGCGCCAGCAGTAGGGACAGTCGGGCAACTAATGAAAAACTGTTTTTT. The rearrangement uses TRBV5-1 and TRBJ1-4; 7 nucleotides line up with TRBD1. J lost 0 bases, V lost 5 bases, and 7 bases had no gene match. This CDR3 spans 16 amino acids. Germline loops: CDR1 SGHRS, CDR2 YFSETQ.